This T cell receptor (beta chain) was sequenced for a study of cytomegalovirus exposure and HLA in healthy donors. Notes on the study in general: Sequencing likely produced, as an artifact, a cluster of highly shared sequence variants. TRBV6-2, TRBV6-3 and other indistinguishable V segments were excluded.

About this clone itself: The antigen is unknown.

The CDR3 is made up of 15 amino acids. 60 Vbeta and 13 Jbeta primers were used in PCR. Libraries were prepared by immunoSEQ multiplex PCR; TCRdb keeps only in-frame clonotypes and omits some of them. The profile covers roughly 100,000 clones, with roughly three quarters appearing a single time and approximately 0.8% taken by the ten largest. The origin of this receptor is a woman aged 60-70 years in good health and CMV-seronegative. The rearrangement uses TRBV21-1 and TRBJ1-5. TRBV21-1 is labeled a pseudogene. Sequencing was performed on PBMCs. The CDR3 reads CASSRRGAPGGPQHF. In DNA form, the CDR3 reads TGTGCCAGCAGCCGCCGGGGGGCGCCGGGCGGGCCCCAGCATTTT.